This TCR beta chain came from a study of T-cell reconstitution after alpha-beta-depleted transplantation in children. Unique molecular identifiers were incorporated into the prepared TCRbeta library. Each CDR3 protein is one row after TCRdb ran MiXCR on the PCR reads. The table has 200,000 to 250,000 distinct CDR3 sequences, about a tenth seen once. General study points: Most T-cell counts and diversity one year after the transplant came from T cells that were newly produced. Some patients showed high day-60 TCRbeta diversity, which derived from surviving recipient T cells and thymic progenitors.

This clonotype was observed a few times. The antigen remains undetermined. V lost 4 bases and J lost 2, with 16 bases in between. Germline CDR1 is LGHDT and CDR2 is YNNKEL (reference sequence). The CDR3 is 16 residues long. The receptor's source is a child younger than two with acute myeloid leukemia, due to receive a stem cell transplant. The sequencing here drew on PBMCs, taken before TCRalphabeta/CD19-depleted stem cell transplant. The chain uses TRBV3-1 and TRBJ2-3; D may be TRBD2 (7 bases). The CDR3 region is CASSPRDGGLTDTQYF. For the CDR3, the DNA is TGTGCCAGCAGCCCCCGGGACGGGGGGCTCACAGATACGCAGTATTTT.